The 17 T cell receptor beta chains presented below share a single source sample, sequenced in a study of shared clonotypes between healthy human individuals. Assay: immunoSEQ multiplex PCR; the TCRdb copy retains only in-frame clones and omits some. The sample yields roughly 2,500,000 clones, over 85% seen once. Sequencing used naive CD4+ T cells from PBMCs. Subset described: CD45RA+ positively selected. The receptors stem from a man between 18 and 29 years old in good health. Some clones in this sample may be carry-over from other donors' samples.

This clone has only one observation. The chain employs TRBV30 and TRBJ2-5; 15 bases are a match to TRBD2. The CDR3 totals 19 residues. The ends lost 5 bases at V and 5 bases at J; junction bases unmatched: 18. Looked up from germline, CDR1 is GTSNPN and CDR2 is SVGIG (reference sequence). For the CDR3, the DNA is TGTGCCTGGGGATTCTTAGGGACTAGCGGGAGGCTCCCGGGGGAGACCCAGTACTTC. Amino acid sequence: CAWGFLGTSGRLPGETQYF.

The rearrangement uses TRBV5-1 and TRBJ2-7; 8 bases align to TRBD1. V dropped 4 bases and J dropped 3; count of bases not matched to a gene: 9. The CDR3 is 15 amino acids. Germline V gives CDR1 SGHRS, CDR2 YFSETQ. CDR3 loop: CASSRDPDRVYEQYF. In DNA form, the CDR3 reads TGCGCCAGCAGCCGGGACCCGGACAGGGTCTACGAGCAGTACTTC. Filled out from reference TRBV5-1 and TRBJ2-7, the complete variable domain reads KAGVTQTPRYLIKTRGQQVTLSCSPISGHRSVSWYQQTPGQGLQFLFEYFSETQRNKGNFPGRFSGRQFSNSRSEMNVSTLELGDSALYLCASSRDPDRVYEQYFGPGTRLTVT.

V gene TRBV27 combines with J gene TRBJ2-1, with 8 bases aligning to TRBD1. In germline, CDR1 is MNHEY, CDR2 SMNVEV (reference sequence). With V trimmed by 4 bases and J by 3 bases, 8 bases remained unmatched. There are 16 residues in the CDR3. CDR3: CASSSRQGLIYNEQFF. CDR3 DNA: TGTGCCAGCAGTTCTCGACAGGGGTTAATCTACAATGAGCAGTTCTTC.

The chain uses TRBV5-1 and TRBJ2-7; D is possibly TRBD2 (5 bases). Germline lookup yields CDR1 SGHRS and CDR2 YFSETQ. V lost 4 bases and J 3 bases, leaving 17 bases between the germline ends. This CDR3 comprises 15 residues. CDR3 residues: CASSPRRGTDYEQYF. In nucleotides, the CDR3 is TGCGCCAGCAGCCCCCGACGGGGAACAGACTACGAGCAGTACTTC.

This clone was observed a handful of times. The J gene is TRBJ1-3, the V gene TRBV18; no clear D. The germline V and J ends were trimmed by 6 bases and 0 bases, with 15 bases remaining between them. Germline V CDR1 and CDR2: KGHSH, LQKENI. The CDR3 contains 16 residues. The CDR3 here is CASSGADGSSGNTIYF. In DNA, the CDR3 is TGTGCCAGCTCCGGCGCCGACGGCAGCTCTGGAAACACCATATATTTT.

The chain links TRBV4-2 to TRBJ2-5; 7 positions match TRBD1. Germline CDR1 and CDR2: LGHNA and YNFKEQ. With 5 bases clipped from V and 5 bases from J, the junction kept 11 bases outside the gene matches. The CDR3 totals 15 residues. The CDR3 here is CASSDSQGVLETQYF. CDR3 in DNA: TGTGCCAGCAGCGACAGTCAGGGGGTGTTGGAGACCCAGTACTTC.

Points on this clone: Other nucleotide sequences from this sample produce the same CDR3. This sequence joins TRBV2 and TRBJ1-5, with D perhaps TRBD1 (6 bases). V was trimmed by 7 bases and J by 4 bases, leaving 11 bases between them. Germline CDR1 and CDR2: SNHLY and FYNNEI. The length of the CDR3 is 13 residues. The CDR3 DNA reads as TGTGCCAGCAAGGGGCAGGGGAATCAGCCCCAGCATTTT. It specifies CASKGQGNQPQHF.

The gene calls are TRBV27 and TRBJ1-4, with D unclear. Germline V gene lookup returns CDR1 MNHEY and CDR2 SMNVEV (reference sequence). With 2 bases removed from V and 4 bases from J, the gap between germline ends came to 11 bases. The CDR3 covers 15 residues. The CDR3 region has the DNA TGTGCCAGCAGTTTAGTCCCGGGGTTTAATGAAAAACTGTTTTTT. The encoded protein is CASSLVPGFNEKLFF.

This CDR3 reads CASSFDPDSYEQYF. In DNA, the CDR3 is TGTGCCAGCAGTTTCGACCCCGACTCCTACGAGCAGTACTTC. The chain uses TRBV28 and TRBJ2-7; D unclear. This CDR3 is built from 14 residues. Germline assignment: CDR1 MDHEN and CDR2 SYDVKM. The ends were cut back, 3 bases at V and 0 bases at J, with 9 bases in the middle.

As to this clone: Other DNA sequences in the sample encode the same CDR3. In DNA form, the CDR3 reads TGCGCCAGCAGCCAAGATCGGGGCGGGACGAGCTCCTACGAGCAGTACTTC. Its translation: CASSQDRGGTSSYEQYF. V and J are TRBV4-1 and TRBJ2-7; the D gene is possibly TRBD2 (6 bases). From germline, CDR1 is MGHRA and CDR2 YSYEKL. The length of the CDR3 is 17 residues. V lost 0 bases and J 0 bases, leaving 15 bases between the germline ends.

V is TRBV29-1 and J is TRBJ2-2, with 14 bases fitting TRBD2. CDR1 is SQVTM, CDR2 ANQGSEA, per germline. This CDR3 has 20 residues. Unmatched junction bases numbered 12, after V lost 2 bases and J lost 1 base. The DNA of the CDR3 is TGCAGCGTTGAACTTGGAATAGGACTAGCGGGAGGCGGGAACACCGGGGAGCTGTTTTTT. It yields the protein CSVELGIGLAGGGNTGELFF.

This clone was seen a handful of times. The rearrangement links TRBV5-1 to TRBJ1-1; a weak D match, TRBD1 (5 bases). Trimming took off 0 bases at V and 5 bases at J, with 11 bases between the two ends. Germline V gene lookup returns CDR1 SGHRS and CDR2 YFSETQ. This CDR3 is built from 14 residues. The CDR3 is CASSLGAEGTEAFF. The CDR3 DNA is TGCGCCAGCAGCTTGGGGGCCGAGGGGACTGAAGCTTTCTTT.

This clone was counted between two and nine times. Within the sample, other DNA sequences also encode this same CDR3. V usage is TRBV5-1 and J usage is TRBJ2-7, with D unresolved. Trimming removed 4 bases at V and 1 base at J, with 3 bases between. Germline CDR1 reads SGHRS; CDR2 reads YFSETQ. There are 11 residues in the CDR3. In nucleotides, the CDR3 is TGCGCCAGCAGCGGGTCCTACGAGCAGTACTTC. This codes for CASSGSYEQYF.

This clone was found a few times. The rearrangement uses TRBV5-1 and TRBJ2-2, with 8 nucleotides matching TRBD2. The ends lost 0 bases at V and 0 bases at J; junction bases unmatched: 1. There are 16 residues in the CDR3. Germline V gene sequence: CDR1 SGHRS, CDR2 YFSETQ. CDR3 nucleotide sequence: TGCGCCAGCAGCTTGGGACTAGCGACGAACACCGGGGAGCTGTTTTTT. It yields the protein CASSLGLATNTGELFF.

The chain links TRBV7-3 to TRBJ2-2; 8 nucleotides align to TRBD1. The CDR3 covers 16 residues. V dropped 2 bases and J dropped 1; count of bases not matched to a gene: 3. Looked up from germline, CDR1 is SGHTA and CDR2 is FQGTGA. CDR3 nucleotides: TGTGCCAGCAGCTTACAGGGGGCTAAGAACACCGGGGAGCTGTTTTTT. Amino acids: CASSLQGAKNTGELFF.

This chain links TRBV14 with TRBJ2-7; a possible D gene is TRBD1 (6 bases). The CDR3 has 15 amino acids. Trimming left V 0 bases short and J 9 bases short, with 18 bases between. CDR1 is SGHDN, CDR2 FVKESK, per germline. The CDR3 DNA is TGTGCCAGCAGCCAAGAGGTGGGGGCTTTGGTCTCGCAGTACTTC. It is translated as CASSQEVGALVSQYF.

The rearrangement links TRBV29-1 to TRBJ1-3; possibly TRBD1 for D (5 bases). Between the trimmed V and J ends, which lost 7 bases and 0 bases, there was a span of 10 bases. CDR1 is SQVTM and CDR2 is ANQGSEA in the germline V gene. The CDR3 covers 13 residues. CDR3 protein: CSAMGLSGNTIYF. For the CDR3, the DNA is TGCAGCGCGATGGGACTCTCTGGAAACACCATATATTTT. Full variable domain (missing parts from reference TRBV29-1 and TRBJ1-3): SAVISQKPSRDICQRGTSLTIQCQVDSQVTMMFWYRQQPGQSLTLIATANQGSEATYESGFVIDKFPISRPNLTFSTLTVSNMSPEDSSIYLCSAMGLSGNTIYFGEGSWLTVV.